Reported below is one T cell receptor (beta chain). Its antigen is undetermined. This sample is drawn from a study of OX40 agonist ivuxolimab in advanced cancers. Background on the study: Eligibility admitted prior anti-PD-1, anti-PD-L1 or anti-CTLA-4 therapy; approximately 40% had some. Three individuals attained partial responses, comprising one hepatocellular carcinoma case and two cutaneous melanoma cases.

Study-wide findings and caveats: At doses 0.1 to 3.0 mg/kg, CD4+ and CD8+ clones expanded. Near-lowest levels of clonal expansion characterized partial responders at 0.1-3.0 mg/kg.

Produced via immunoSEQ multiplex PCR; TCRdb's table is partial and in-frame only. The table shows tens of thousands of clones, with 91% occurring only once. V was clipped by 3 bases and J by 0 bases, with 8 bases between them. In germline, CDR1 is LNHDA, CDR2 SQIVND (reference sequence). CDR3 length: 14 amino acids. This sequence originates from an adult with an advanced solid tumor such as melanoma, head and neck, liver or kidney cancer. The rearrangement links TRBV19 to TRBJ1-1; a weak D match, TRBD1 (6 bases). The sequencing used CD4+ or CD8+ T cells sorted from blood, collected in a trial of the OX40 agonist ivuxolimab. The CDR3 here is CASSIWTVNTEAFF. CDR3 DNA sequence: TGTGCCAGTAGTATCTGGACAGTGAACACTGAAGCTTTCTTT.